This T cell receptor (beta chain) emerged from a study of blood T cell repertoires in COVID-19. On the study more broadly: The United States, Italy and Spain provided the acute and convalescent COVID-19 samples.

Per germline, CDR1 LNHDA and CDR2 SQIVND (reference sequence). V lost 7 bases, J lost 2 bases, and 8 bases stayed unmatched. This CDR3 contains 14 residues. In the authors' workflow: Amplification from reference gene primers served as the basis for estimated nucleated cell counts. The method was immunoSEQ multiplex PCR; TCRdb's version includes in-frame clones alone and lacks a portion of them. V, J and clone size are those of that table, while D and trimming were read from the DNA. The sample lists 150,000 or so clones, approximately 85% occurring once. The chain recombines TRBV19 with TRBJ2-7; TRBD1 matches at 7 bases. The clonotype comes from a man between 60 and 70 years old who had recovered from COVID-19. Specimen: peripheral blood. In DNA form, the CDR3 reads TGTGCCAGTACTCCGCGGACAGGAGCCTACGAGCAGTACTTC. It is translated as CASTPRTGAYEQYF.